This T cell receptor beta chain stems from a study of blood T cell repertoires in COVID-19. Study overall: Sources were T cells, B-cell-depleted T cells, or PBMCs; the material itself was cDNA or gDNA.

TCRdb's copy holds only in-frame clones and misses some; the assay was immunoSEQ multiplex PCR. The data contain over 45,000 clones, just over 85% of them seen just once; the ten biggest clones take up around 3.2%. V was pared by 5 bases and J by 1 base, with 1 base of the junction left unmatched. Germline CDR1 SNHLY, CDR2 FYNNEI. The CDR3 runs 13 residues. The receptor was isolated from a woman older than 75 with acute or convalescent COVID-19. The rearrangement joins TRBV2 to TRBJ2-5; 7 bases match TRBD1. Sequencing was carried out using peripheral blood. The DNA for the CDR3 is TGTGCCAGCAGTCGGGACAGCCAAGAGACCCAGTACTTC. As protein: CASSRDSQETQYF.